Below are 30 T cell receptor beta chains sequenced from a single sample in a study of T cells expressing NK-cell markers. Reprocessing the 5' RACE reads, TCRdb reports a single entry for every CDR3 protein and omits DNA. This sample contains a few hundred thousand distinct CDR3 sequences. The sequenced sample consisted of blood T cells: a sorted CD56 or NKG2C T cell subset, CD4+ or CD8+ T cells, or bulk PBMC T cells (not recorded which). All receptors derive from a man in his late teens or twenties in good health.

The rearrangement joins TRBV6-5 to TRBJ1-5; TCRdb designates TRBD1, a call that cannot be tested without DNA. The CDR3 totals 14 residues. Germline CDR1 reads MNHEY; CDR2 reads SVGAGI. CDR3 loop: CASSRQGSNQPQHF.

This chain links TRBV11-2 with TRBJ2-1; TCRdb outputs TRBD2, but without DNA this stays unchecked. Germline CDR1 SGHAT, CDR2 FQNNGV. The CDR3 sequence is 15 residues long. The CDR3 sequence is CASSFGTSGRTEQFF.

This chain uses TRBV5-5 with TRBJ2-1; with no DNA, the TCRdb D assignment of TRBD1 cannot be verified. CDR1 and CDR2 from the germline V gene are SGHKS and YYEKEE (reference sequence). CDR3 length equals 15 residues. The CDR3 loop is CASSSTGISYNEQFF.

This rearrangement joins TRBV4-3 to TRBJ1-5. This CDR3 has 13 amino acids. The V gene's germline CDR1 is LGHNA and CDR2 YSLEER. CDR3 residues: CASSNGRNQPQHF.

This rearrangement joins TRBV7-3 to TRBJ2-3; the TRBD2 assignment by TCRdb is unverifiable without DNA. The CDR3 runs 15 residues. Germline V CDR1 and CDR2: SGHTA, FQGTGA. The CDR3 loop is CASSLQREGPGTQYF.

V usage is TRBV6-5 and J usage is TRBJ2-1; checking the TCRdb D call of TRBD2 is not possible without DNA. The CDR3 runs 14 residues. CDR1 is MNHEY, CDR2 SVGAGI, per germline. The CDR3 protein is CASSYLLAGGPRFF.

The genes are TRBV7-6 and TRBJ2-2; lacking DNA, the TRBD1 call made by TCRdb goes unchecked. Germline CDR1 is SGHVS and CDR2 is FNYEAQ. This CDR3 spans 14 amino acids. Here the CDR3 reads CASSWVSPGGELFF.

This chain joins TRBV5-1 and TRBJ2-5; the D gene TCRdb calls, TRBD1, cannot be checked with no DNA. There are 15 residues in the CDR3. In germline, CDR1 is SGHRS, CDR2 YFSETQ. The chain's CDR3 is CASSGDNPYRETQYF.

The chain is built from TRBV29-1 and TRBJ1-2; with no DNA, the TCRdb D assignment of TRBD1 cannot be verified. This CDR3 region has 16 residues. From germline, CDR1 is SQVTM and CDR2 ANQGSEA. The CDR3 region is CSVAAVNRVLYDGYTF.

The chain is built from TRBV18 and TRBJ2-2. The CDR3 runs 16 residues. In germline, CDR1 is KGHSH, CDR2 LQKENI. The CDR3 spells CASSPPGHQNTGELFF.

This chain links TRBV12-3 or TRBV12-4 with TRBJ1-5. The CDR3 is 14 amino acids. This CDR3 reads CASSGVNSNQPQHF.

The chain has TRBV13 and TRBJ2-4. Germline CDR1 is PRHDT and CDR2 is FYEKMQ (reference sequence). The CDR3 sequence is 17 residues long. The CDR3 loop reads CASSWRVAGLAKNIQYF.

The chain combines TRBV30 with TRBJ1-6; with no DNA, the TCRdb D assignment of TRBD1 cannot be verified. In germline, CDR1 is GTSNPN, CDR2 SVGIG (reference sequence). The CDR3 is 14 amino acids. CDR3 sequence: CAWVRDRGRSPLHF. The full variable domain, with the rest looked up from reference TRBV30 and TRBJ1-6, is SQTIHQWPATLVQPVGSPLSLECTVEGTSNPNLYWYRQAAGRGLQLLFYSVGIGQISSEVPQNLSASRPQDRQFILSSKKLLLSDSGFYLCAWVRDRGRSPLHFGNGTRLTVT.

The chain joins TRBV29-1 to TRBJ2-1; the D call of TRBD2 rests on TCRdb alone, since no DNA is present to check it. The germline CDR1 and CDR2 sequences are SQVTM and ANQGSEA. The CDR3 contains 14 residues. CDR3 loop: CSASGWEGRNEQFF.

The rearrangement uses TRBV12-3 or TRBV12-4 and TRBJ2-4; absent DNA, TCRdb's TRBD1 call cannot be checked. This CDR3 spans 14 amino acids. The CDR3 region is CASRRTGGDDIQYF.

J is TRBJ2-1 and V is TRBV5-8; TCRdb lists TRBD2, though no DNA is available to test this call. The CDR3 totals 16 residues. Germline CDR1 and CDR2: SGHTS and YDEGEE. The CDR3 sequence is CASSLVGLAGEVEQFF.

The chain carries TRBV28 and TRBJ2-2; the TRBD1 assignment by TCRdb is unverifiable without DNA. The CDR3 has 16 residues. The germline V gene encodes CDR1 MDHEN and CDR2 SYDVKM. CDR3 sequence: CASSSRGGGHTGELFF. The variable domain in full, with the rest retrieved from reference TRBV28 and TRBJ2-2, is DVKVTQSSRYLVKRTGEKVFLECVQDMDHENMFWYRQDPGLGLRLIYFSYDVKMKEKGDIPEGYSVSREKKERFSLILESASTNQTSMYLCASSSRGGGHTGELFFGEGSRLTVL.

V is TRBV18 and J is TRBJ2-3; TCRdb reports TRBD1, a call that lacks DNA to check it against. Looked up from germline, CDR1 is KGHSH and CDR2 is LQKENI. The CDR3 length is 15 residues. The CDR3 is CASSPPSQTPDTQYF. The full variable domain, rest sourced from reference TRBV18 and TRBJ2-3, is NAGVMQNPRHLVRRRGQEARLRCSPMKGHSHVYWYRQLPEEGLKFMVYLQKENIIDESGMPKERFSAEFPKEGPSILRIQQVVRGDSAAYFCASSPPSQTPDTQYFGPGTRLTVL.

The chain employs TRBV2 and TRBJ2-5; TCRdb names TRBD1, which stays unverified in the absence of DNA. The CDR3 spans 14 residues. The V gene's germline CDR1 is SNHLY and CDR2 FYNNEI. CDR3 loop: CASSDRGWPVTQYF. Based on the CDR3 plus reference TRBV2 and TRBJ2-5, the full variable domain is EPEVTQTPSHQVTQMGQEVILRCVPISNHLYFYWYRQILGQKVEFLVSFYNNEISEKSEIFDDQFSVERPDGSNFTLKIRSTKLEDSAMYFCASSDRGWPVTQYFGPGTRLLVL.

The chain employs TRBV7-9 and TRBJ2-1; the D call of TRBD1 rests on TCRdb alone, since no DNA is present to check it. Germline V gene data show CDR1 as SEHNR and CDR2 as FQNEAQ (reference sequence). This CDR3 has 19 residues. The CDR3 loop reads CASSSSEAGRGVTYNEQFF.

CDR3 in amino acids: CSVFFPGLRTDTQYF. This rearrangement joins TRBV29-1 to TRBJ2-3; the D call from TCRdb, TRBD2, cannot be confirmed without DNA. CDR1 SQVTM and CDR2 ANQGSEA come from the germline V gene. This CDR3 is built from 15 residues.

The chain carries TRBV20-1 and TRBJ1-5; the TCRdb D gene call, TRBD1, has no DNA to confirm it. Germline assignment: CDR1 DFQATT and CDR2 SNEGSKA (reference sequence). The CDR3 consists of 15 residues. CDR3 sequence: CSARELPGSNQPQHF.

The CDR3 region is CASSSHPTGHSYNEQFF. This chain connects TRBV11-3 to TRBJ2-1; TCRdb selects TRBD1, and the lack of DNA leaves this call unchecked. The CDR3 totals 17 residues. Germline values: CDR1 SGHNT, CDR2 YENEEA.

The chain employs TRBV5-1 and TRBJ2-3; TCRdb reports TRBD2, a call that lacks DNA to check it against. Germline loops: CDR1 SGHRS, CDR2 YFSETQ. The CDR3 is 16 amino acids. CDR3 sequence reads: CASSGLAGGLTDTQYF.

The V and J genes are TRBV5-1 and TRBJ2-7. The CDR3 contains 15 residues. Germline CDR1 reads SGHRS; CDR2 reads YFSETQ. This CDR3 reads CASSLGASLSYEQYF.

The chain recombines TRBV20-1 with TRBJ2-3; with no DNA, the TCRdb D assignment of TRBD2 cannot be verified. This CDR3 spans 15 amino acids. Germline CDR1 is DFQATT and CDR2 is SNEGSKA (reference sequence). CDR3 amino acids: CSAQSGTSVADTQYF.

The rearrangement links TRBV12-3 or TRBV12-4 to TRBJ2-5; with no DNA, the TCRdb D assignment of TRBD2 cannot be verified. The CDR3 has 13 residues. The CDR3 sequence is CASRRLGQETQYF.

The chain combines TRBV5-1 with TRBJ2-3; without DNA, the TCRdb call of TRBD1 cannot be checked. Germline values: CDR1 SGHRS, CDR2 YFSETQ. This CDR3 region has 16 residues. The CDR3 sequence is CASSSPGQGAKDTQYF.

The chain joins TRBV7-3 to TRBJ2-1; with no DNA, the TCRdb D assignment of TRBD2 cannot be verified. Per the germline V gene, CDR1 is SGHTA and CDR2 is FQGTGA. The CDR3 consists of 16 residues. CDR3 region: CASSYRASGRQNEQFF.

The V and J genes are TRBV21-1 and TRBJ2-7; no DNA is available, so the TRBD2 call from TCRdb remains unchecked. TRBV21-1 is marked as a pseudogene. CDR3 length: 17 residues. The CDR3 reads CASSKPPVHREAYEQYF.